The sequence of this T cell receptor (beta chain) was determined in a study of T-cell reconstitution after alpha-beta-depleted transplantation in children. Unique molecular identifiers were built into the TCRbeta library. TCRdb called the PCR reads again in MiXCR, with one record for every CDR3 protein. The sample has 580,000 or so distinct CDR3 sequences, 23% seen once; the top ten hold approximately 14%. The V and J ends lost 1 base and 7 bases respectively, with 19 bases between them. CDR3 length: 16 residues. Germline V gene data show CDR1 as LNHNV and CDR2 as YYDKDF (reference sequence). This clonotype was seen more than once but under ten times. Its antigen is as yet unknown. Study findings and constraints: Hyperexpanded clones declined; after one year, newly produced T cells mostly supplied diversity. Reported findings indicate that, about two months after transplant, alpha-beta T cells came from several hundred expanded clones, which were derived from non-depleted graft cells.

The chain joins TRBV15 to TRBJ2-5; D tentatively reads TRBD1 or TRBD2 (6 bases each). The receptor was isolated from a boy younger than two who had a stem cell transplant for acute myeloid leukemia, so the T cells may come from the graft donor. Specimen: PBMCs, mostly from graft donor cells, collected 360 days after TCRalphabeta/CD19-depleted stem cell transplant. The chain's CDR3 is CATSRASQGRLGTQYF. CDR3 bases: TGTGCCACCAGCAGAGCTTCTCAGGGGAGGCTAGGGACCCAGTACTTC.